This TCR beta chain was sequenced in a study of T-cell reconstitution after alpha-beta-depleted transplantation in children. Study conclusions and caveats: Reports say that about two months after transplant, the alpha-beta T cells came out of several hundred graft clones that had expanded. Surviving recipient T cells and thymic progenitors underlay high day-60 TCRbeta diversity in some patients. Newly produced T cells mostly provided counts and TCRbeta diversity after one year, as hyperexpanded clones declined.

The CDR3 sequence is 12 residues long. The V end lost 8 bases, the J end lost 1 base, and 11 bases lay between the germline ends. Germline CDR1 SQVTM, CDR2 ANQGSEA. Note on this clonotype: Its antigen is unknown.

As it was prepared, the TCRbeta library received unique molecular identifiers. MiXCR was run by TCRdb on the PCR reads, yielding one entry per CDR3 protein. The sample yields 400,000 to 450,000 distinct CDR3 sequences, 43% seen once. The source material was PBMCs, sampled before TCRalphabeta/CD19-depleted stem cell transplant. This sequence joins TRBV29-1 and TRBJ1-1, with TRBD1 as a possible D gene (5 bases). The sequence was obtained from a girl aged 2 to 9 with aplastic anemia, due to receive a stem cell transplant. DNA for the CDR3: TGCAGCTCCAGCGGGGCGAACACTGAAGCTTTCTTT. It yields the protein CSSSGANTEAFF.